This T cell receptor beta chain was found in a study of CD8+ T cells in alopecia areata. The overall study: Administration of oral tofacitinib to treated patients was at 5 to 10 mg twice daily.

The authors extracted RNA and reverse transcribed it into cDNA as the sequencing template. TCRdb's table, derived via immunoSEQ multiplex PCR, lists solely in-frame clones and lacks some. Here the sample spans approximately 57,000 clones, 90% to 97% being singletons. Peripheral blood, together with lesional scalp punch biopsies, was collected from alopecia areata patients. Sorting of PBMCs yielded the CD4+ and CD8+ T cells. Germline-derived CDR1 and CDR2 are SEHNR and FQNEAQ (reference sequence). The ends were cut back, 6 bases at V and 3 bases at J, with 18 bases in the middle. The CDR3 runs 15 residues.

The chain has TRBV7-9 and TRBJ2-7; D is perhaps TRBD1 or TRBD2 (5 bases each). Sequencing was performed on CD8+ T cells sorted from blood, taken at week 0. The TCR was taken from a human donor with alopecia areata. The CDR3 DNA is TGTGCCAGCAGTACTGAGGGCAGGGAATTCTACGAGCAGTACTTC. Protein sequence: CASSTEGREFYEQYF.